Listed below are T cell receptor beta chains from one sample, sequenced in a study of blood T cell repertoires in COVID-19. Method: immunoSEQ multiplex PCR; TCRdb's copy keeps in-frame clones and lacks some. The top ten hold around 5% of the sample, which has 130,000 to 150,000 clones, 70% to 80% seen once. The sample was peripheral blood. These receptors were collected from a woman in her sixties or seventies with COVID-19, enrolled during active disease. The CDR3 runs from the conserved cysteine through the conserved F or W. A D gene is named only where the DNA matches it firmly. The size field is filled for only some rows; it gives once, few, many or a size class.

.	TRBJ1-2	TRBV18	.	TGTGCCAGCTCACCCGTTCACCTTGAGGGCTACACCTTC	CASSPVHLEGYTF
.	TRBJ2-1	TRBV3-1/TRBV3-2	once	TGTGCCAGCAGCCAAGACGAAACCCACGGGTTCTTC	CASSQDETHGFF
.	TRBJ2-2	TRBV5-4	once	TGTGCCAGCAGCCCGACTTCCACCGGGGAGCTGTTTTTT	CASSPTSTGELFF
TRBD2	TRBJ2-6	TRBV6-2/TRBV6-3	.	TGTGCCAGCAGTCTCCTGGGCGCGGGGGGAAGCTCTGGGGCCAACGTCCTGACTTTC	CASSLLGAGGSSGANVLTF
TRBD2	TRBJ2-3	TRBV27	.	TGTGCCAGCAGTTTTAGCGGGGGGCGGGGAGATACGCAGTATTTT	CASSFSGGRGDTQYF
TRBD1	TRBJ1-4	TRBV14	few	TGTGCCAGCAGCCAAGAGGACAGGGGACGGTTAAATGAAAAACTGTTTTTT	CASSQEDRGRLNEKLFF
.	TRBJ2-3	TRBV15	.	TGTGCCACCGGAGACACAGATACGCAGTATTTT	CATGDTDTQYF
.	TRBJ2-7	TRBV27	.	TGTGCCAGCAGCCGGACGCGGACAAGCTACGAGCAGTACTTC	CASSRTRTSYEQYF
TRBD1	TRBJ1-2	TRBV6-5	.	TGTGCCAGCAGCCTGAGGGGAACAGGGGATGGCTACACCTTC	CASSLRGTGDGYTF
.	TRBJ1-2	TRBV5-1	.	TGCGCCAGCAGCTTGCCGGGGAATGGGGGCTACACCTTC	CASSLPGNGGYTF
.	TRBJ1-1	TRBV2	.	TGTGCCAGCAATTACAAGGGGTCCACTGAAGCTTTCTTT	CASNYKGSTEAFF
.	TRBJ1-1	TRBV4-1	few	TGCGCCAGCAGCCCTCTAGACTTGAACACTGAAGCTTTCTTT	CASSPLDLNTEAFF
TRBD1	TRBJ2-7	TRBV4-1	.	TGCGCCAGCAGCCAAGGACCGGGACAGGGGTACGAGCAGTACTTC	CASSQGPGQGYEQYF
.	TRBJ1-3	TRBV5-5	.	TGTGCCAGCAGCATAACAGGGCAGTCTGGAAACACCATATATTTT	CASSITGQSGNTIYF
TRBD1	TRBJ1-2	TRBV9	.	TGTGCCAGCAGCTCAGGACAGGGCGAGGGCTACACCTTC	CASSSGQGEGYTF
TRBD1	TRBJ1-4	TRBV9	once	TGTGCCAGCAGCATAGGACAGGGAATGAATGTGGGGGAAAAACTGTTTTTT	CASSIGQGMNVGEKLFF
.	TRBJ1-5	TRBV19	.	TGTGCCAGTAGTATAGTGCAGTATAGCAATCAGCCCCAGCATTTT	CASSIVQYSNQPQHF
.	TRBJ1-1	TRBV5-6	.	TGTGCCAGCAGCTTGCGGGGGATAGGGGAAGCTTTCTTT	CASSLRGIGEAFF
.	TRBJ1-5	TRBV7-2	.	TGTGCCAGCAGCCCAGAATCAGGGGCTCAACAGCCCCAGCATTTT	CASSPESGAQQPQHF
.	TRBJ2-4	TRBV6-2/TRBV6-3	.	TGTGCCAGCAGTTATACCGGGGCCAAAAACATTCAGTACTTC	CASSYTGAKNIQYF
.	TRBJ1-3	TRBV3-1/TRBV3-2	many	TGTGCCAGCAGCCCGAGCGGAAACACCATATATTTT	CASSPSGNTIYF
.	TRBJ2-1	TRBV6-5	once	TGTGCCAGCAGTTACTCGCCGGGTGAGCAGTTCTTC	CASSYSPGEQFF
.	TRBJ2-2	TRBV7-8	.	TGTGCCAGCAGCTTAGCCAGGGGACGAACCGGGGAGCTGTTTTTT	CASSLARGRTGELFF
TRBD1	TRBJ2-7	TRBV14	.	TGTGCCAGCAGCCAAGGATGGGGACAGCCAACCTACGAGCAGTACTTC	CASSQGWGQPTYEQYF
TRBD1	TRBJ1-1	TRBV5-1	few	TGCGCCAGCAGCTTGGTTTGGATCCGGGGGACAGGGGAGACTGAAGCTTTCTTT	CASSLVWIRGTGETEAFF
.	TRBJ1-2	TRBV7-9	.	TGTGCCAGCAGCTTAGGACGGGAGGGAGGCTACACCTTC	CASSLGREGGYTF
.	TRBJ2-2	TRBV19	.	TGTGCCAGTAGTATGGGGCAGACGAACACCGGGGAGCTGTTTTTT	CASSMGQTNTGELFF
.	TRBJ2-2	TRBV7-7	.	TGTGCCAGCAGCCGCGGCCAGCAGGGGATCGGGGAGCTGTTTTTT	CASSRGQQGIGELFF
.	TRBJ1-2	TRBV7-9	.	TGTGCCAGCAGCCCACAAAGTCGTCGGGGAGGGGGCTACACCTTC	CASSPQSRRGGGYTF
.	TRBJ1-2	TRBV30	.	TGTGCCTGGAGCGGCGCGGGGTTTGGGGGCTACACCTTC	CAWSGAGFGGYTF
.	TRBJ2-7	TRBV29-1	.	TGCAGCGTTGAAGTGAGCGGTCTCCCCTATAAGCAGTACTTC	CSVEVSGLPYKQYF
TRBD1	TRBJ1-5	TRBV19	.	TGTGCCAGTAGTATGACAGGGAATCAGCCCCAGCATTTT	CASSMTGNQPQHF